Listed below are T cell receptor beta chains from one sample, sequenced in a study of blood T cell repertoires in COVID-19. Generated by immunoSEQ multiplex PCR, the TCRdb table keeps only in-frame clones and is missing some. Among around 30,000 clones listed, about 90% were seen once. Sequences were obtained from peripheral blood. All receptors derive from a man of 80 years or more with acute or convalescent COVID-19. Each CDR3 is given with its conserved first and last residue. D genes are given only for firm matches.

J gene,V gene,D gene,CDR3 protein,CDR3 DNA
TRBJ2-7,TRBV5-4,.,CASSRDRGGGNEQYF,TGTGCCAGCAGCCGTGACCGAGGGGGTGGAAACGAGCAGTACTTC
TRBJ1-4,TRBV19,.,CASTARYLNEKLFF,TGTGCCAGTACCGCGCGATACTTGAATGAAAAACTGTTTTTT
TRBJ2-4,TRBV7-6,TRBD1,CASSARQGNNIQYF,TGTGCCAGCAGCGCGCGACAGGGCAACAACATTCAGTACTTC
TRBJ1-1,TRBV7-9,.,CASSPGWRTEAFF,TGTGCCAGCAGCCCGGGCTGGAGGACTGAAGCTTTCTTT
TRBJ2-2,TRBV27,.,CASSLSQVTGELFF,TGTGCCAGCAGTTTATCCCAGGTGACCGGGGAGCTGTTTTTT
TRBJ2-3,TRBV11-2,TRBD1,CASRKYRGARIDTDTQYF,TGTGCCAGCAGGAAATACAGGGGTGCGAGGATTGACACAGATACGCAGTATTTT
TRBJ2-3,TRBV19,TRBD2,CASSTRGGGTDTQYF,TGTGCCAGTAGTACGCGGGGGGGCGGCACAGATACGCAGTATTTT
TRBJ2-7,TRBV3-1/TRBV3-2,.,CASSQVVRGMVGEQYF,TGTGCCAGCAGCCAAGTCGTCCGCGGGATGGTAGGCGAGCAGTACTTC
TRBJ1-4,TRBV3-1/TRBV3-2,.,CASSLTPTNEKLFF,TGTGCCAGCAGCCTAACACCAACTAATGAAAAACTGTTTTTT
TRBJ2-7,TRBV3-1/TRBV3-2,TRBD2,CASSQTPSGALEQYF,TGTGCCAGCAGCCAGACCCCTAGCGGGGCCCTCGAGCAGTACTTC
TRBJ2-7,TRBV5-1,.,CASSSQGNYEQYF,TGCGCCAGCAGTTCTCAGGGAAACTACGAGCAGTACTTC
TRBJ2-3,TRBV7-8,.,CASSGSTQYF,TGTGCCAGCAGCGGCAGTACGCAGTATTTT
TRBJ1-4,TRBV7-8,.,CASSLGYRDEKLFF,TGTGCCAGCAGCTTAGGATATCGAGATGAAAAACTGTTTTTT
TRBJ2-2,TRBV3-1/TRBV3-2,TRBD1,CASSQGQPGTGELFF,TGTGCCAGCAGCCAGGGACAGCCGGGCACCGGGGAGCTGTTTTTT
TRBJ1-1,TRBV10-3,TRBD1,CAIGLGQVNTEAFF,TGTGCCATCGGCCTTGGACAGGTAAACACTGAAGCTTTCTTT
TRBJ2-2,TRBV10-2,TRBD1,CASTGTANTGELFF,TGCGCCAGTACCGGGACAGCTAACACCGGGGAGCTGTTTTTT
TRBJ1-5,TRBV5-1,TRBD1,CASSLEGAQGQPQHF,TGCGCCAGCAGCTTGGAGGGGGCGCAGGGTCAGCCCCAGCATTTT
TRBJ2-5,TRBV9,TRBD2,CASSAGPSGGSVTQYF,TGTGCCAGCAGCGCCGGCCCTAGCGGGGGGTCTGTGACCCAGTACTTC
TRBJ1-2,TRBV5-1,.,CASSWNMEYGYTF,TGCGCCAGCAGCTGGAACATGGAGTATGGCTACACCTTC
TRBJ1-2,TRBV5-1,.,CASSATVVYGYTF,TGCGCCAGCAGCGCGACAGTTGTCTATGGCTACACCTTC
TRBJ1-4,TRBV18,TRBD1,CASSPYTGTGDEKLFF,TGTGCCAGCTCACCCTATACCGGGACAGGGGATGAAAAACTGTTTTTT
TRBJ1-2,TRBV5-1,TRBD1,CASSWTGVDGYTF,TGCGCCAGCAGCTGGACAGGGGTGGATGGCTACACCTTC
TRBJ1-2,TRBV21-1,.,CASSKDRGQGNGYTF,TGTGCCAGCAGCAAAGATCGGGGACAGGGGAATGGCTACACCTTC
TRBJ2-7,TRBV5-1,TRBD1,CASSWGPGQYSEQYF,TGCGCCAGCAGCTGGGGCCCGGGACAGTACTCCGAGCAGTACTTC
TRBJ1-4,TRBV25-1,TRBD1,CARRTGVDEKLFF,TGTGCCAGACGGACAGGGGTTGATGAAAAACTGTTTTTT
TRBJ2-2,TRBV2,TRBD1,CASSASLLRQGISGELFF,TGTGCCAGCAGCGCCTCTCTGCTGAGACAGGGAATCTCCGGGGAGCTGTTTTTT
TRBJ1-5,TRBV12-3/TRBV12-4,.,CASTLHRQPQHF,TGTGCCAGCACCCTGCATCGGCAGCCCCAGCATTTT
TRBJ2-7,TRBV9,TRBD2,CASSGTGTGGYEQYF,TGTGCCAGCAGCGGAACCGGGACGGGGGGTTACGAGCAGTACTTC
TRBJ1-5,TRBV7-2,.,CASSYDRSNQPQHF,TGTGCCAGCAGCTACGACAGAAGCAATCAGCCCCAGCATTTT